The T cell receptor (beta chain) under discussion was sequenced for a study of prognosis after radiotherapy for stage I lung cancer. CDR3 of TCR beta was amplified from genomic DNA via a two-round multiplex PCR. For every TRBV and TRBJ gene, a specific primer was used in first-round PCR. TCRdb redid the calling of the multiplex PCR reads with MiXCR, one entry per CDR3 protein. The repertoire holds about 18,000 distinct CDR3 sequences, about a quarter seen once, with about 20% in the top ten. In this sample, this clonotype turned up many times. The CDR3 is 13 amino acids. The V end lost 6 bases, the J end lost 2 bases, and 7 bases lay between the germline ends. The germline gives CDR1 LNHNV, CDR2 YYDKDF (reference sequence).

This TCR was recovered from a donor over 45 with non-small cell lung cancer. The rearrangement joins TRBV15 to TRBJ1-4; D unclear. The specimen comprised PBMCs, sampled before or after stereotactic body radiation therapy (not recorded which). In nucleotides, the CDR3 is TGTGCCACCAGACCGGACACTAATGAAAAACTGTTTTTT. Translating gives CATRPDTNEKLFF.